This T cell receptor beta chain emerged from a study of shared clonotypes between healthy human individuals. Study observations and caveats: When naive CD4 clonotypes were compared across several donors, around 5% were shared. Shared clonotypes across all four donors exceeded non-shared ones in generation probability. Rarefaction exposed incomplete sorted-subset sequencing despite large depth.

The V end lost 10 bases, the J end lost 5 bases, and 19 bases lay between the germline ends. Germline V gene data show CDR1 as MNHNY and CDR2 as SVGAGI (reference sequence). This CDR3 is built from 14 residues. On this clone: Its antigen is unidentified.

Every subset's genomic DNA went evenly onto several immunoSEQ plates. Libraries were prepared by immunoSEQ multiplex PCR; TCRdb keeps only in-frame clonotypes and omits some of them. The sample has a few million clones; approximately 95% are singletons. Sequenced material: naive CD4+ T cells from PBMCs. As for subset: CD45RA+ positively selected. This receptor was taken from a young man in good health. Some clones in this sample may be carry-over from other donors' samples. The chain carries TRBV6-6 and TRBJ2-3; no clear D gene. DNA of the CDR3: TGTGCCATCTCATGGGGTAGGACCCGAGATACGCAGTATTTT. Its translation: CAISWGRTRDTQYF.